These 29 T cell receptor beta chains came from one sample sequenced in a study of T cells in Graves' hyperthyroidism and ophthalmopathy. The investigators amplified TCR beta CDR3 regions from RNA transcripts. A first-round RT-PCR of the TCR CDR3 used the HTBI primer set. TCRdb re-analysed the multiplex PCR reads in MiXCR, keeping a single row per CDR3 protein. The table includes roughly 570,000 distinct CDR3 sequences, about a sixth detected once. The sequencing input was blood. All receptors derive from a woman aged 25 to 39 with Graves' hyperthyroidism.

In its sample, this clonotype was seen many times. The CDR3 region has the DNA TGTGCCAGCAGCTTAGGGGGCGCAGCTCAAGAGACCCAGTACTTC. It codes for CASSLGGAAQETQYF. The chain has TRBV7-2 and TRBJ2-5; tentatively, D is TRBD1 (5 bases). The germline gives CDR1 SGHTA, CDR2 FQGNSA. This CDR3 is 15 amino acids long. V lost 1 base and J 2 bases, leaving 11 bases between the germline ends.

This clonotype was picked up many times. The chain has TRBV15 and TRBJ2-5, with D maybe TRBD1 (6 bases). Trimming left V 1 base short and J 1 base short, with 13 bases between. Germline V CDR1 and CDR2: LNHNV, YYDKDF (reference sequence). The CDR3 has 16 amino acids. CDR3 residues: CATSRGGRAGQETQYF. The CDR3 nucleotides read TGTGCCACCAGCAGAGGGGGGCGGGCAGGCCAAGAGACCCAGTACTTC.

This clonotype came up many times. CDR3 in DNA: TGTGCCACTACGGAGTGGGGCACAGATACGCAGTATTTT. Protein: CATTEWGTDTQYF. The chain uses TRBV2 and TRBJ2-3; D unclear. V gave up 10 bases and J gave up 1 base, with 12 bases separating them. CDR1 SNHLY and CDR2 FYNNEI come from the germline V gene. There are 13 residues in the CDR3.

Ten or more counts support this clonotype. This sequence joins TRBV12-3 or TRBV12-4 and TRBJ1-1; unclear D gene. The ends were cut back, 0 bases at V and 1 base at J, with 9 bases in the middle. The CDR3 has 15 amino acids. CDR3 sequence reads: CASSLALVRNTEAFF. CDR3 nucleotides: TGTGCCAGCAGTTTAGCCCTGGTACGGAACACTGAAGCTTTCTTT.

CDR3: CATSSRDTAYEQYF. The CDR3 coding sequence is TGTGCCACCAGCAGCCGGGACACAGCCTACGAGCAGTACTTC. The V and J genes are TRBV15 and TRBJ2-7; TRBD1 is a possible D gene (6 bases). CDR1 and CDR2 (germline): LNHNV, YYDKDF (reference sequence). Deletions cut 3 bases from V and 2 bases from J, with 11 bases between. CDR3 length: 14 amino acids.

This clonotype was counted between two and nine times. The chain employs TRBV20-1 and TRBJ1-4; D unclear. Germline V gene sequence: CDR1 DFQATT, CDR2 SNEGSKA (reference sequence). With 0 bases removed from V and 8 bases from J, the gap between germline ends came to 7 bases. This CDR3 has 12 amino acids. In DNA, the CDR3 is TGCAGTGCTAGAGAAAACGGGGAAAAACTGTTTTTT. It encodes CSARENGEKLFF.

This clonotype was recorded many times. V is TRBV28 and J is TRBJ2-6; D remains unclear. This CDR3 comprises 16 residues. V shed 8 bases and J shed 1 base, with 15 bases lying between them. CDR1 is MDHEN, CDR2 SYDVKM, per germline. The CDR3 DNA reads as TGTGCCAGCCTCAGCCAGGCAGCTTCTGGGGCCAACGTCCTGACTTTC. Protein product: CASLSQAASGANVLTF.

This clonotype appeared many times. The chain combines TRBV2 with TRBJ2-1, with 12 bases aligning to TRBD1. After removal of 6 bases from V and 11 bases from J, the junction contained 2 bases not matched to a gene. CDR3 length: 12 amino acids. In germline, CDR1 is SNHLY, CDR2 FYNNEI. CDR3 amino acids: CASRGQGAQQFF. The CDR3 DNA follows: TGTGCCAGCAGGGGACAGGGGGCTCAGCAGTTCTTC.

The J gene is TRBJ2-4, the V gene TRBV12-3 or TRBV12-4; D not resolved. This CDR3 has 13 amino acids. Trimming removed 3 bases from V and 3 bases from J, with 6 bases in between. CDR3 sequence: CASSFTVKNIQYF. CDR3 bases: TGTGCCAGCAGTTTTACGGTCAAAAACATTCAGTACTTC.

As regards this clonotype: A much larger clone differs from this one at a single base, so this may be a read error. V and J are TRBV30 and TRBJ2-3; TRBD2 might be the D (5 bases). Trimming removed 1 base from V and 10 bases from J, with 12 bases in between. This CDR3 spans 12 amino acids. The germline V gene encodes CDR1 GTSNPN and CDR2 SVGIG (reference sequence). The CDR3 sequence is CAWSEGVYAQYF. The DNA for the CDR3 is TGTGCCTGGAGTGAGGGAGTATATGCGCAGTATTTT.

This clonotype was counted ten times or more. The V call is TRBV27, the J call TRBJ2-7; weak D call: TRBD1 (5 bases). The CDR3 spans 12 residues. Germline-derived CDR1 and CDR2 are MNHEY and SMNVEV (reference sequence). V was shortened by 6 bases and J by 6 bases, with 12 bases between the two germline ends. The CDR3 region is CASSSGFSEQYF. CDR3 in DNA: TGTGCCAGCAGCTCAGGGTTCTCCGAGCAGTACTTC.

This chain links TRBV27 with TRBJ2-2; 11 bases are shared with TRBD2. The V segment lost 7 bases and the J segment 5 bases; nucleotides outside the gene matches: 6. This CDR3 has 15 amino acids. Per the germline V gene, CDR1 is MNHEY and CDR2 is SMNVEV (reference sequence). CDR3 bases: TGTGCCAGCACATCCGGGACTAGCGGAACCGGGGAGCTGTTTTTT. Translated, it gives CASTSGTSGTGELFF.

The table lists this clonotype with many counts. This chain joins TRBV7-9 and TRBJ2-7; no definite D call. The CDR3 is made up of 12 amino acids. Deletions cut 3 bases from V and 3 bases from J, with 6 bases between. Germline V gene lookup returns CDR1 SEHNR and CDR2 FQNEAQ (reference sequence). The CDR3 coding sequence is TGTGCCAGCAGCTTCCAGTTCTACGAGCAGTACTTC. Encoded protein: CASSFQFYEQYF.

The chain employs TRBV20-1 and TRBJ1-6, with 9 nucleotides matching TRBD1. CDR1 is DFQATT, CDR2 SNEGSKA, per germline (reference sequence). Trimming removed 7 bases from V and 4 bases from J; junction bases left unmatched: 8. This CDR3 is 15 amino acids long. CDR3 amino acids: CSVVQGALYNSPLHF. CDR3 DNA sequence: TGCAGTGTCGTACAGGGGGCCTTATATAATTCACCCCTCCACTTT.

This clonotype showed up many times. The chain couples TRBV27 to TRBJ1-4, with D possibly being TRBD1 (6 bases). Trimming stripped 2 bases from V and 10 bases from J, with 11 bases between. Per the germline V gene, CDR1 is MNHEY and CDR2 is SMNVEV (reference sequence). CDR3 length: 13 amino acids. The CDR3 loop is CASSLIQGGKLFF. The CDR3 nucleotides are TGTGCCAGCAGTTTAATACAGGGAGGAAAACTGTTTTTT.

This clonotype was detected ten times or more. The genes are TRBV20-1 and TRBJ2-7; 9 positions agree with TRBD2. V shed 0 bases, J shed 0 bases, and the junction held 6 bases outside the gene matches. The CDR3 is 16 amino acids. Per the germline V gene, CDR1 is DFQATT and CDR2 is SNEGSKA (reference sequence). The CDR3 bases are TGCAGTGCTAGAGATCTCCAGCGGGGGGACTCCTACGAGCAGTACTTC. Amino acids: CSARDLQRGDSYEQYF.

In this sample, this clonotype turned up many times. This chain links TRBV12-3 or TRBV12-4 with TRBJ2-7, with TRBD2 identical over 9 bases. This CDR3 has 17 residues. With 5 bases clipped from V and 6 bases from J, the junction kept 17 bases outside the gene matches. CDR3 sequence: CASSPRGGGRRLGEQYF. CDR3 nucleotide sequence: TGTGCCAGCAGTCCGCGGGGGGGCGGGAGGCGATTGGGCGAGCAGTACTTC.

This clonotype was detected many times. The V and J genes are TRBV15 and TRBJ2-7, with 9 bases fitting TRBD1. The CDR3 contains 15 residues. The ends lost 4 bases at V and 3 bases at J; junction bases unmatched: 7. Germline-derived CDR1 and CDR2 are LNHNV and YYDKDF (reference sequence). The CDR3 reads CATSKNRDRDYEQYF. The CDR3 DNA follows: TGTGCCACCAGCAAAAATCGGGACAGGGACTACGAGCAGTACTTC.

This clonotype was observed many times. The chain recombines TRBV7-4 with TRBJ2-7; 11 nucleotides match TRBD2. The CDR3 spans 18 residues. With V trimmed by 0 bases and J by 1 base, 8 bases remained unmatched. CDR1 is SGHVT and CDR2 is SQSDAQ in the germline V gene. Written as DNA, the CDR3 is TGTGCCAGCAGCTTAGCTAGCGGGAGGGCCATTCTTTCCTACGAGCAGTACTTC. It is translated as CASSLASGRAILSYEQYF.

This clonotype was seen many times. This rearrangement joins TRBV27 to TRBJ1-1; 11 bases are a match to TRBD1. This CDR3 spans 16 amino acids. J lost 1 base, V lost 8 bases, and 9 bases had no gene match. The V gene's germline CDR1 is MNHEY and CDR2 SMNVEV (reference sequence). CDR3 sequence reads: CASVPLDRGRNTEAFF. The CDR3 DNA is TGTGCCAGCGTGCCCCTGGACAGGGGGCGGAACACTGAAGCTTTCTTT.

This clonotype was seen a few times. The chain carries TRBV5-1 and TRBJ2-5; either TRBD1 or TRBD2 may supply D (6 bases each). V was trimmed by 7 bases and J by 4 bases, leaving 17 bases between them. The germline V gene encodes CDR1 SGHRS and CDR2 YFSETQ. CDR3 size: 14 residues. The CDR3 nucleotides are TGCGCCAGCCGGGCTGGACGGGGGCTAGAGACCCAGTACTTC. Residues: CASRAGRGLETQYF.

The table lists this clonotype with many counts. The chain employs TRBV7-2 and TRBJ2-1, with TRBD2 as a possible D gene (6 bases). This CDR3 is built from 18 residues. Germline V gene sequence: CDR1 SGHTA, CDR2 FQGNSA. With 0 bases removed from V and 8 bases from J, the gap between germline ends came to 23 bases. The CDR3 DNA reads as TGTGCCAGCAGCTTAGCCCCACCCCTAACCCCCGGGAGCGATGAGCAGTTCTTC. Translated: CASSLAPPLTPGSDEQFF.

In the case of this clonotype: A read error may explain this, as a much larger clone is one base away. The gene calls are TRBV20-1 and TRBJ2-5, with D possibly TRBD2 on 5 matching bases. Germline V lookup: CDR1 DFQATT, CDR2 SNEGSKA (reference sequence). V lost 3 bases, J lost 9 bases, and 14 bases lay in between. This CDR3 contains 12 residues. The CDR3 sequence is CSASEGAEAQYF. DNA for the CDR3: TGCAGTGCTAGTGAGGGAGCCGAGGCCCAGTACTTC.

This clonotype appeared many times. The chain has TRBV28 and TRBJ2-7; weak D call: TRBD1 (5 bases). The V gene lost 11 bases and the J gene lost 0 bases, with 20 bases spanning the gap. Germline V lookup: CDR1 MDHEN, CDR2 SYDVKM. There are 15 residues in the CDR3. CDR3 amino acids: CACTNGQGRSYEQYF. In DNA, the CDR3 is TGTGCCTGCACTAATGGGCAGGGCCGCTCCTACGAGCAGTACTTC.

The J gene is TRBJ2-7, the V gene TRBV3-1; 10 nucleotides line up with TRBD2. The CDR3 has 15 residues. The V gene end was trimmed by 3 bases and the J gene end by 0 bases; junction bases not matched to a gene: 2. Germline CDR1 reads LGHDT; CDR2 reads YNNKEL (reference sequence). The DNA for the CDR3 is TGTGCCAGCAGCCAGCTAGCGGGGGCCTCCTACGAGCAGTACTTC. Translation: CASSQLAGASYEQYF.

CDR3 DNA: TGTGCCAGCAGCTTAGGTTTGGCAGGGAGCACCGGGGAGCTGTTTTTT. Amino acid sequence: CASSLGLAGSTGELFF. The V and J genes are TRBV7-9 and TRBJ2-2; possibly TRBD1 or TRBD2 for D (5 bases each). V was pared by 1 base and J by 4 bases, with 13 bases between. Germline values: CDR1 SEHNR, CDR2 FQNEAQ (reference sequence). CDR3 length: 16 amino acids. The whole variable domain, remainder taken from reference TRBV7-9 and TRBJ2-2, is DTGVSQNPRHKITKRGQNVTFRCDPISEHNRLYWYRQTLGQGPEFLTYFQNEAQLEKSRLLSDRFSAERPKGSFSTLEIQRTEQGDSAMYLCASSLGLAGSTGELFFGEGSRLTVL.

This clonotype was observed many times. This chain joins TRBV7-2 and TRBJ1-2; tentatively, D is TRBD1 (5 bases). CDR3 size: 15 residues. Trimming removed 7 bases from V and 4 bases from J, with 19 bases in between. CDR1 and CDR2 from the germline V gene are SGHTA and FQGNSA. This CDR3 reads CASTTGTQGVYGYTF. Written as DNA, the CDR3 is TGTGCCAGCACCACAGGCACGCAGGGAGTCTATGGCTACACCTTC.

This clonotype was counted between two and nine times. The chain has TRBV12-3 or TRBV12-4 and TRBJ2-1; the D gene is possibly TRBD2 (6 bases). The CDR3 is made up of 16 amino acids. V lost 0 bases and J lost 5, with 14 bases in between. CDR3 DNA sequence: TGTGCCAGCAGTTTAGCCTTTAGCGGTCGAGACAATGAGCAGTTCTTC. Translating it yields CASSLAFSGRDNEQFF.

This clonotype was counted a few times. V usage is TRBV4-2 and J usage is TRBJ1-3; perhaps TRBD1 as D (5 bases). Trimming removed 0 bases from V and 4 bases from J, with 10 bases in between. The CDR3 is 15 residues long. Germline lookup yields CDR1 LGHNA and CDR2 YNFKEQ. CDR3 nucleotides: TGTGCCAGCAGCCAAGAAAAACAGGTCGGAAACACCATATATTTT. Residues: CASSQEKQVGNTIYF.